One and the same sample provided the 21 T cell receptor beta chains below, sequenced in a study of T cells in tumors after PD-1 blockade. Measured with immunoSEQ multiplex PCR; TCRdb has only the in-frame clones, and not every one. The profile shows some 48,000 clones, roughly three quarters of them singletons. The source material was PBMCs, sampled before anti-PD-1 treatment. These receptors all stem from a human donor with basal cell carcinoma.

This rearrangement joins TRBV5-1 to TRBJ1-2, with 7 bases identical to TRBD1. After removal of 4 bases from V and 4 bases from J, the junction contained 10 bases not matched to a gene. Germline V gene lookup returns CDR1 SGHRS and CDR2 YFSETQ. CDR3 length: 15 residues. CDR3 bases: TGCGCCAGCAGCCCCTCCGGGACAGAGAGCTATGGCTACACCTTC. Encoded protein: CASSPSGTESYGYTF.

There are a few counts of this clone. The genes are TRBV7-9 and TRBJ2-7; unclear D gene. The CDR3 is 14 amino acids. CDR1 is SEHNR and CDR2 is FQNEAQ in the germline V gene (reference sequence). Trimming removed 1 base from V and 4 bases from J, with 11 bases in between. CDR3 in amino acids: CASSLDNYSYEQYF. CDR3 in DNA: TGTGCCAGCAGCTTAGATAACTACAGTTACGAGCAGTACTTC.

The rearrangement uses TRBV28 and TRBJ1-2; D possibly corresponds to TRBD1 (5 bases). The CDR3 has 12 amino acids. Germline V gene data show CDR1 as MDHEN and CDR2 as SYDVKM. The V end was cut by 10 bases, the J end by 5 bases, with 14 bases between. In DNA, the CDR3 is TGTGCCACCGGGACGCGAGGATATGGCTACACCTTC. The encoded protein is CATGTRGYGYTF.

This clone was recorded once. This chain uses TRBV5-1 with TRBJ2-5; no reliable D call. Looked up from germline, CDR1 is SGHRS and CDR2 is YFSETQ. The CDR3 runs 17 residues. The V end lost 0 bases, the J end lost 4 bases, and 19 bases lay between the germline ends. CDR3 protein: CASSLGPSGGKSETQYF. Here the CDR3 DNA reads TGCGCCAGCAGCTTGGGACCATCGGGTGGAAAATCAGAGACCCAGTACTTC.

To note about this clone: This CDR3 is also generated by other DNA sequences in the sample. J is TRBJ1-1 and V is TRBV9; TRBD1 might be the D (5 bases). The CDR3 length is 15 residues. CDR1 and CDR2 from the germline V gene are SGDLS and YYNGEE. The V gene lost 2 bases and the J gene lost 6 bases, with 17 bases spanning the gap. The CDR3 spells CASSVGGGPGPEAFF. As DNA, the CDR3 is TGTGCCAGCAGCGTGGGGGGTGGACCCGGGCCTGAAGCTTTCTTT.

About this clone itself: Other nucleotide sequences in the sample specify the same CDR3. The chain carries TRBV5-5 and TRBJ2-7; perhaps TRBD2 as D (5 bases). This CDR3 has 12 residues. CDR1 and CDR2 from the germline V gene are SGHKS and YYEKEE (reference sequence). The V end was cut by 3 bases, the J end by 3 bases, with 7 bases between. The CDR3 sequence: CASSSAGYEQYF. In DNA, the CDR3 is TGTGCCAGCAGCTCCGCGGGCTACGAGCAGTACTTC.

This clone showed up just once. J is TRBJ2-4 and V is TRBV29-1; a possible D gene is TRBD1 (6 bases). Per the germline V gene, CDR1 is SQVTM and CDR2 is ANQGSEA. This CDR3 spans 11 amino acids. V lost 5 bases and J 5 bases, leaving 7 bases between the germline ends. In DNA, the CDR3 is TGCAGCGTTTACAGGGAAAACATTCAGTACTTC. Encoded protein: CSVYRENIQYF.

The rearrangement joins TRBV5-6 to TRBJ2-7; no clear D. Germline V gives CDR1 SGHDT, CDR2 YYEEEE. V lost 2 bases and J lost 2, with 14 bases in between. CDR3 length: 15 amino acids. The CDR3 region has the DNA TGTGCCAGCAGCTTAAGGGCCCCAGTCCCCTACGAGCAGTACTTC. It is translated as CASSLRAPVPYEQYF.

The chain recombines TRBV9 with TRBJ2-4; 7 bases map to TRBD1. Germline CDR1 reads SGDLS; CDR2 reads YYNGEE. The CDR3 length is 17 residues. V dropped 0 bases and J dropped 2; count of bases not matched to a gene: 8. CDR3: CASSVEQEQGSKNIQYF. CDR3 in DNA: TGTGCCAGCAGCGTAGAACAAGAACAGGGGTCCAAAAACATTCAGTACTTC.

This chain connects TRBV9 to TRBJ1-4; D gene ambiguous. There are 14 residues in the CDR3. Germline lookup yields CDR1 SGDLS and CDR2 YYNGEE. Between the trimmed V and J ends, which lost 0 bases and 5 bases, there was a span of 8 bases. The CDR3 bases are TGTGCCAGCAGCGTAGGGACTGAAAATGAAAAACTGTTTTTT. It yields the protein CASSVGTENEKLFF.

This clone has just one count. The chain carries TRBV18 and TRBJ1-3; D uncertain. The CDR3 is made up of 15 amino acids. The germline V and J ends were trimmed by 2 bases and 2 bases, with 10 bases remaining between them. In germline, CDR1 is KGHSH, CDR2 LQKENI. As DNA, the CDR3 is TGTGCCAGCTCACCAAGGGAGCTTGCTGGAAACACCATATATTTT. This encodes CASSPRELAGNTIYF.

The chain links TRBV6-1 to TRBJ2-1, with a possible D match to TRBD2 (6 bases). V lost 1 base, J lost 9 bases, and 16 bases lay in between. Germline loops: CDR1 MNHNS, CDR2 SASEGT. CDR3 size: 15 residues. The CDR3, as DNA: TGTGCCAGCAGTGAAGAGGTCCCTGGGGGGAGTGAGCAGTTCTTC. Translating gives CASSEEVPGGSEQFF.

The J gene is TRBJ2-3, the V gene TRBV2; perhaps TRBD2 as D (5 bases). The CDR3 is 13 residues long. The V gene's germline CDR1 is SNHLY and CDR2 FYNNEI. Trimming shortened V by 2 bases and J by 3 bases, and 6 bases separated the two germline ends. CDR3 coding DNA: TGTGCCAGCAGTGAATCGGGGACAGATACGCAGTATTTT. It specifies CASSESGTDTQYF.

The chain employs TRBV2 and TRBJ2-5; D is undetermined. This CDR3 has 12 residues. Germline V gives CDR1 SNHLY, CDR2 FYNNEI. Trimming pared 2 bases from V and 3 bases from J, leaving 4 bases between. CDR3 DNA: TGTGCCAGCAGTGAACTAGAAGAGACCCAGTACTTC. It specifies CASSELEETQYF.

In its sample, this clone was seen a few times. The chain's CDR3 is CASSIPGPRTDTQYF. DNA of the CDR3: TGTGCCAGTAGTATCCCGGGGCCTCGCACAGATACGCAGTATTTT. The chain uses TRBV19 and TRBJ2-3; D might be TRBD1 or TRBD2, each matching 5 bases. With 3 bases removed from V and 1 base from J, the gap between germline ends came to 11 bases. The V gene's germline CDR1 is LNHDA and CDR2 SQIVND (reference sequence). This CDR3 has 15 residues.

The chain couples TRBV7-3 to TRBJ2-5; possibly TRBD2 for D (5 bases). CDR1 is SGHTA and CDR2 is FQGTGA in the germline V gene. This CDR3 has 13 amino acids. Trimming took 1 base from V and 5 from J, leaving 8 bases between them. The CDR3 DNA reads TGTGCCAGCAGCTTAAGGGAGATGGAGACCCAGTACTTC. Translating it yields CASSLREMETQYF.

The V and J genes are TRBV5-1 and TRBJ2-3, with D uncertain. The germline V and J ends were trimmed by 0 bases and 3 bases, with 8 bases remaining between them. Germline CDR1 and CDR2: SGHRS and YFSETQ. The CDR3 runs to 14 residues. The CDR3 bases are TGCGCCAGCAGCTTGGGGCCCCCAACAGATACGCAGTATTTT. Translating it yields CASSLGPPTDTQYF.

This chain's CDR3 is CASSQTPTDTQYF. For the CDR3, the DNA is TGCGCCAGCAGCCAGACCCCTACGGATACGCAGTATTTT. The chain employs TRBV4-1 and TRBJ2-3, with D uncertain. This CDR3 has 13 residues. The ends were cut back, 3 bases at V and 6 bases at J, with 10 bases in the middle. CDR1 and CDR2 from the germline V gene are MGHRA and YSYEKL.

V gene TRBV14 combines with J gene TRBJ1-4; D remains ambiguous. Germline V gene lookup returns CDR1 SGHDN and CDR2 FVKESK. The V end lost 0 bases, the J end lost 7 bases, and 12 bases lay between the germline ends. The CDR3 consists of 15 residues. The CDR3 DNA sequence: TGTGCCAGCAGCCAAGATGCGTTGTCGAGTGAAAAACTGTTTTTT. It is translated as CASSQDALSSEKLFF.

The chain couples TRBV24-1 to TRBJ1-2; tentative D call: TRBD1 (6 bases). Germline V gives CDR1 KGHDR, CDR2 SFDVKD. The CDR3 spans 14 residues. Trimming took 5 bases from V and 2 from J, leaving 11 bases between them. CDR3 in amino acids: CATSGNRANYGYTF. The CDR3 region has the DNA TGTGCCACCAGTGGGAACAGGGCCAACTATGGCTACACCTTC.

V and J are TRBV7-3 and TRBJ2-1; D is uncertain. The V and J ends lost 4 bases and 7 bases respectively, with 8 bases between them. CDR3 length: 12 amino acids. In germline, CDR1 is SGHTA, CDR2 FQGTGA. As DNA, the CDR3 is TGTGCCAGCAGCTCCCAGAGGAATGAGCAGTTCTTC. It translates to CASSSQRNEQFF.